The rows below give T cell receptor beta chains drawn from one sample of a study of blood T cell repertoires in COVID-19. Data came from immunoSEQ multiplex PCR; TCRdb stores just in-frame clones and leaves some out. The data hold under 300,000 clones, with about 86% observed a single time. Sequencing used peripheral blood. Receptor source: a woman aged 25-40 years with COVID-19, enrolled during active disease. The CDR3 runs from the conserved cysteine through the conserved F or W.

>TRBV5-6
CASSPTGTEAFF
>TRBV14
CATTPGTGEIWSWNEQFF
>TRBV6-5
CASSYLQGAEAFF
>TRBV6-6
CASSYPTGINTEAFF
>TRBV7-6
CASSLVAEWGDEQYF
>TRBV3-1/TRBV3-2
CASQGSSYNSPLHF
>TRBV3-1/TRBV3-2
CASSQPPLAGGRSTDTQYF
>TRBV28
CASSLATGAVTEAFF
>TRBV3-1/TRBV3-2
CASRGADEAFF
>TRBV14
CASSQDWWDRPYEQYF
>TRBV13
CASSSAGEVGYYGYTF
>TRBV7-9
CASSKWTSGGFNEQFF
>TRBV6-6
CASSRAGHEQYF
>TRBV28
CASSRDRVTEAFF
>TRBV12-3/TRBV12-4
CASSLWGAGELFF
>TRBV3-1/TRBV3-2
CASSRVMEGGWYGYTF
>TRBV18
CASSTLNTGGTEAFF
>TRBV27
CASSYRDSSTDTQYF
>TRBV2
CASIHGEGQGYNEQFF